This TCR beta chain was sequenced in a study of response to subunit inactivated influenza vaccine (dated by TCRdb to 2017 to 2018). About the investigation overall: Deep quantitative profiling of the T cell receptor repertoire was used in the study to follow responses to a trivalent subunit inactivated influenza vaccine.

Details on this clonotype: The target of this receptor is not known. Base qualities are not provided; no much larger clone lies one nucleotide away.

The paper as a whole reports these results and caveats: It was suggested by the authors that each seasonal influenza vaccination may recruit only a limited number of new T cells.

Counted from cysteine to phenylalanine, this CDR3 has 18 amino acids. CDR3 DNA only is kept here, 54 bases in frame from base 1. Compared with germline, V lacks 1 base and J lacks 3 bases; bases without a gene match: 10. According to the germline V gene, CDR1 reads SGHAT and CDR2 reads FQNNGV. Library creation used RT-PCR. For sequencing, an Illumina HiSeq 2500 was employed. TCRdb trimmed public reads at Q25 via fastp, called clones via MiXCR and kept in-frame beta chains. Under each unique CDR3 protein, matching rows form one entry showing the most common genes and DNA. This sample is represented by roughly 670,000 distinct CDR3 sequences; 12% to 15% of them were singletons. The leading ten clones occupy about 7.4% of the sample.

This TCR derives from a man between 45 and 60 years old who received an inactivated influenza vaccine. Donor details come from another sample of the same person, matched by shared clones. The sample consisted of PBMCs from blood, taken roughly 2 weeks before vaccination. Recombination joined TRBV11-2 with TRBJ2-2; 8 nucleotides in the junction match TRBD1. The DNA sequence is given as TGTGCCAGCAGCTTAGTTACAGGGGGAGGTGCCTACACCGGGGAGCTGTTTTTT. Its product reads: CASSLVTGGGAYTGELFF.